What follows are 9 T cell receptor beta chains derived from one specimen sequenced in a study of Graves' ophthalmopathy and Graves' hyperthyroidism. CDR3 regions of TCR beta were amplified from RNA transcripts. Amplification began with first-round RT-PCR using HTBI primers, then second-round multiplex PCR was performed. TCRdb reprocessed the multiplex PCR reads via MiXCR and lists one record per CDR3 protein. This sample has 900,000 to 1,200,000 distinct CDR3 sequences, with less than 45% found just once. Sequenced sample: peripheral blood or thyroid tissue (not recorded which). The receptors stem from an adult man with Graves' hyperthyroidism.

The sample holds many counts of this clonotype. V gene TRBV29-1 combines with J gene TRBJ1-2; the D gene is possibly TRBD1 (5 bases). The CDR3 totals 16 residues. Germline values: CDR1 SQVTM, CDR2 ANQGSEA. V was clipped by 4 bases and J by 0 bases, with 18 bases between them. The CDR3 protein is CSVVADNQRSNYGYTF. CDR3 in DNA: TGCAGCGTTGTAGCGGACAACCAACGGTCTAACTATGGCTACACCTTC.

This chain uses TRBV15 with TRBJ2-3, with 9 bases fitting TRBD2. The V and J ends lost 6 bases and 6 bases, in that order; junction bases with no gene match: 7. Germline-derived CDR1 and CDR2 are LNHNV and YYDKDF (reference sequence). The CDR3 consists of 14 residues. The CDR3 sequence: CATSGSSGVDTQYF. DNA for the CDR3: TGTGCCACCAGTGGCTCTAGCGGGGTTGATACGCAGTATTTT.

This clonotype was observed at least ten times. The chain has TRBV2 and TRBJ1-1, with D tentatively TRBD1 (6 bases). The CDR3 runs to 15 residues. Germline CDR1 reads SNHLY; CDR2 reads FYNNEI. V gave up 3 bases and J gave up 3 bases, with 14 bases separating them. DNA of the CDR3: TGTGCCAGCAGTGACCCCTCACAGGGATACACTGAAGCTTTCTTT. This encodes CASSDPSQGYTEAFF.

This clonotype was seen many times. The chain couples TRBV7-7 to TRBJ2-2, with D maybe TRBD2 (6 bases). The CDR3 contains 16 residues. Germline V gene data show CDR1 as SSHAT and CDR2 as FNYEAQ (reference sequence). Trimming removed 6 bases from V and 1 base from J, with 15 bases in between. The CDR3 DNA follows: TGTGCCAGCAGGGCCTGGAAAGCGGGGAACACCGGGGAGCTGTTTTTT. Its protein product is CASRAWKAGNTGELFF. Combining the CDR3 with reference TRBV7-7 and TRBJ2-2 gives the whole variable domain GAGVSQSPRYKVTKRGQDVTLRCDPISSHATLYWYQQALGQGPEFLTYFNYEAQPDKSGLPSDRFSAERPEGSISTLTIQRTEQRDSAMYRCASRAWKAGNTGELFFGEGSRLTVL.

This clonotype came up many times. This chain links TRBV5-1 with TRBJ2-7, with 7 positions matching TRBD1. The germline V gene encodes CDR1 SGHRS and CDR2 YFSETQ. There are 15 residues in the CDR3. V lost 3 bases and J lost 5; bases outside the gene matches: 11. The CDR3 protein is CASSWTNDRVNEQYF. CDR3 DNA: TGCGCCAGCAGCTGGACAAACGACAGGGTGAACGAGCAGTACTTC. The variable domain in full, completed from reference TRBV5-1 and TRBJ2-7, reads KAGVTQTPRYLIKTRGQQVTLSCSPISGHRSVSWYQQTPGQGLQFLFEYFSETQRNKGNFPGRFSGRQFSNSRSEMNVSTLELGDSALYLCASSWTNDRVNEQYFGPGTRLTVT.

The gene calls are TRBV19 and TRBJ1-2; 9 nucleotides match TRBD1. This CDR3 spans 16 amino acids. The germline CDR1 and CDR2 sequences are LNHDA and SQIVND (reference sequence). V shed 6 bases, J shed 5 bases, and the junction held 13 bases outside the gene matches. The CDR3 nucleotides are TGTGCCAGTAGGTCTATCGGACAGGGGAAAGGATATGGCTACACCTTC. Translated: CASRSIGQGKGYGYTF.

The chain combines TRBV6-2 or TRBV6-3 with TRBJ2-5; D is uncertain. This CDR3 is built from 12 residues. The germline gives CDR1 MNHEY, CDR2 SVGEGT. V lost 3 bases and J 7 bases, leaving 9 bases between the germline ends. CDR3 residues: CASSYRSRTQYF. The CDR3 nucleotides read TGTGCCAGCAGTTATCGTTCCAGGACCCAGTACTTC.

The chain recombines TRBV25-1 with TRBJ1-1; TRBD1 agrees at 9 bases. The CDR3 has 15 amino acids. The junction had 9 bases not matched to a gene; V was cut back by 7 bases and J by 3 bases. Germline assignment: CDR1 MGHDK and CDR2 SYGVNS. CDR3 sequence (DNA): TGTGCCAGCAATCGACAGGGGGACGGGGACACTGAAGCTTTCTTT. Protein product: CASNRQGDGDTEAFF.

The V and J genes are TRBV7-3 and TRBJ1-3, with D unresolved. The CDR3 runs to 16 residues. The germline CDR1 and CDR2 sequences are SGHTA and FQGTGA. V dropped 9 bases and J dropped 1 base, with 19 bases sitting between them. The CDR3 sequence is CASSPRASASGNTIYF. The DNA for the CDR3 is TGTGCCAGTAGCCCGAGGGCCAGCGCTTCTGGAAACACCATATATTTT. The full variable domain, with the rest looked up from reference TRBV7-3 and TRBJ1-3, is GAGVSQTPSNKVTEKGKYVELRCDPISGHTALYWYRQSLGQGPEFLIYFQGTGAADDSGLPNDRFFAVRPEGSVSTLKIQRTERGDSAVYLCASSPRASASGNTIYFGEGSWLTVV.